This T cell receptor (beta chain) was retrieved from a study of blood T cell repertoires in COVID-19. Study as a whole: Nucleic acid was either cDNA or gDNA, and it came from T cells, B-cell-depleted T cells, or PBMCs.

Authors' analysis steps: The authors estimated nucleated cell counts from reference gene primer amplification. Assay: immunoSEQ multiplex PCR; the TCRdb copy retains only in-frame clones and omits some. V and J calls and clone size follow that table, whereas D and trimming were derived from the DNA. The sample carries some 200,000 clones, over 75% recorded once. The germline gives CDR1 SGHAT, CDR2 FQNNGV. This CDR3 comprises 17 residues. The J segment lost 1 base and the V segment lost 2 bases, leaving 6 bases of the junction unmatched. This TCR came from a woman of 80 years or more with acute or convalescent COVID-19. Sequencing input: peripheral blood. This chain uses TRBV11-2 with TRBJ2-2, with 8 positions matching TRBD1. The CDR3 nucleotides are TGTGCCAGCAGCTTAATCATTGACAGGGGGAACACCGGGGAGCTGTTTTTT. Protein sequence: CASSLIIDRGNTGELFF.